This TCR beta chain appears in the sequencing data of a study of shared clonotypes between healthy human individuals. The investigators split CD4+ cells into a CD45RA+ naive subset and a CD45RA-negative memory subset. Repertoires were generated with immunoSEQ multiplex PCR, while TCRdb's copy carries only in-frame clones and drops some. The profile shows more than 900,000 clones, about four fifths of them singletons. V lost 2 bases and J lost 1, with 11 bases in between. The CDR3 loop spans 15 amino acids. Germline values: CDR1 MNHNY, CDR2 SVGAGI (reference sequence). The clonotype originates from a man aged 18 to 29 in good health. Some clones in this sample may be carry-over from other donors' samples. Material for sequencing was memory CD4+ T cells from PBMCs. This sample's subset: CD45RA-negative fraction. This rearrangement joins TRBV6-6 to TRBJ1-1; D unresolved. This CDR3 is CASSYGLTPNTEAFF. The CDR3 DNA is TGTGCCAGCAGTTACGGTCTGACACCGAACACTGAAGCTTTCTTT.